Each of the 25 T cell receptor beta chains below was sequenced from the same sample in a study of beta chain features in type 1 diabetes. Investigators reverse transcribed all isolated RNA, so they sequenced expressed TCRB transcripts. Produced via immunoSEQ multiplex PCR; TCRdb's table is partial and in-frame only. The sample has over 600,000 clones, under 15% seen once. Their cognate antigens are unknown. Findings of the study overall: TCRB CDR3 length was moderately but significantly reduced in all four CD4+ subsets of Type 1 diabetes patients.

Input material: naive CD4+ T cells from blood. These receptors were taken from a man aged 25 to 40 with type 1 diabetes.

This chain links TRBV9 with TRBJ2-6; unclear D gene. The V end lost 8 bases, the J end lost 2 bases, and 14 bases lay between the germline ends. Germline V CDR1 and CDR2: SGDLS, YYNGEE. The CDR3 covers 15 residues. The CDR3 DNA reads TGTGCCAGTGGATCAAGTTTCGCTGGGGCCAACGTCCTGACTTTC. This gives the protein CASGSSFAGANVLTF.

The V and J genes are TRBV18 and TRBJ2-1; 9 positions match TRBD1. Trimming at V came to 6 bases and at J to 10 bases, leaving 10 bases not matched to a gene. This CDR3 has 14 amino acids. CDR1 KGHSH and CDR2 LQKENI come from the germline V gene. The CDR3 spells CASSPGTGSTEQFF. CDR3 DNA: TGTGCCAGCTCTCCCGGGACAGGGTCAACCGAGCAGTTCTTC.

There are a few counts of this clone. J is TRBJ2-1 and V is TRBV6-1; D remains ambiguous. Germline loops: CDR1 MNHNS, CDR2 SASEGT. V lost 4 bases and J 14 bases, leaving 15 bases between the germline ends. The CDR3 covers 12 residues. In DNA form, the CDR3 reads TGTGCCAGCAGTGTTCCACCCGGTCGGAAGTTCTTC. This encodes CASSVPPGRKFF.

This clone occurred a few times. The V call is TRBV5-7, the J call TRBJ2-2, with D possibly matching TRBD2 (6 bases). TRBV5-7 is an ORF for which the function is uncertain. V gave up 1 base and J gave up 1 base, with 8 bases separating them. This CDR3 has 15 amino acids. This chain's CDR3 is CASSLRGRNTGELFF. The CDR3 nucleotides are TGTGCCAGCAGCTTGCGGGGGAGGAACACCGGGGAGCTGTTTTTT.

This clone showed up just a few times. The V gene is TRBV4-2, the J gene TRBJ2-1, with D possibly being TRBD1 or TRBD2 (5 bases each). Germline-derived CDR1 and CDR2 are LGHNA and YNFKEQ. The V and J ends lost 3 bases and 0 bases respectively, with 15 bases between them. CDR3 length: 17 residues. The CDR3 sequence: CASSQRGLAFSYNEQFF. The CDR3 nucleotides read TGTGCCAGCAGCCAGAGGGGTTTAGCGTTCTCCTACAATGAGCAGTTCTTC.

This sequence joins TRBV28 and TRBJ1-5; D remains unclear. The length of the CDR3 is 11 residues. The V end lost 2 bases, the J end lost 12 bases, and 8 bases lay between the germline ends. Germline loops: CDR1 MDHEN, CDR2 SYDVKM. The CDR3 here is CASSLELLQHF. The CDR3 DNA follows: TGTGCCAGCAGTTTAGAGCTCCTCCAGCATTTT.

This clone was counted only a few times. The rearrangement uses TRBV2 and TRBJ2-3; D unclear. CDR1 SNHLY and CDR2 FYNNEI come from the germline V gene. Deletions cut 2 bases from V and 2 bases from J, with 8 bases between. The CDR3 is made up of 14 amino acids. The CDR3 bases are TGTGCCAGCAGTGAAAGGGAAATCACAGATACGCAGTATTTT. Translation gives CASSEREITDTQYF.

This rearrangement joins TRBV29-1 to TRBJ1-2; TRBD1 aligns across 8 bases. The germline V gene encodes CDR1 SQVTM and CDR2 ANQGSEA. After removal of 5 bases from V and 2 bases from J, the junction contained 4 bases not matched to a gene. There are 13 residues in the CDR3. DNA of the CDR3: TGCAGCGTTTCGACAGGGGCCAACTATGGCTACACCTTC. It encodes CSVSTGANYGYTF.

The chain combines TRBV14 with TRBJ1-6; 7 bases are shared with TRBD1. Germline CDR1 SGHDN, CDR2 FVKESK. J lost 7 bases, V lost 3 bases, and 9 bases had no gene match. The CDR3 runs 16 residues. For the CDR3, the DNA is TGTGCCAGCAGCCACACAACCGGGACAGTCAATTCACCCCTCCACTTT. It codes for CASSHTTGTVNSPLHF.

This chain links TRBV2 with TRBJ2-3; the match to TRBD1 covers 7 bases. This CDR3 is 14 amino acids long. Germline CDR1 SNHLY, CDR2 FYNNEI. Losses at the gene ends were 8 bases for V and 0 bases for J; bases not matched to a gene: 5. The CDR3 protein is CASGLGQSTDTQYF. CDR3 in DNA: TGTGCCAGCGGATTGGGACAGAGCACAGATACGCAGTATTTT.

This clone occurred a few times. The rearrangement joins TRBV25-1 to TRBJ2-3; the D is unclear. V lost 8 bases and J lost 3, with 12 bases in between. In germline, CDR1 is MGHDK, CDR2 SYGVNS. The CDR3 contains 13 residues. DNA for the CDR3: TGTGCCAGCGTCCTTTTGGGGACAGATACGCAGTATTTT. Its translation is CASVLLGTDTQYF.

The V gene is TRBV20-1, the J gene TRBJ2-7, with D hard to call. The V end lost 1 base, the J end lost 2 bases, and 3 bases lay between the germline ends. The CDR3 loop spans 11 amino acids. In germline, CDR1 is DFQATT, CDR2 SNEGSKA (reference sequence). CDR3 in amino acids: CSARGAYEQYF. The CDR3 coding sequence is TGCAGTGCTAGAGGGGCCTACGAGCAGTACTTC.

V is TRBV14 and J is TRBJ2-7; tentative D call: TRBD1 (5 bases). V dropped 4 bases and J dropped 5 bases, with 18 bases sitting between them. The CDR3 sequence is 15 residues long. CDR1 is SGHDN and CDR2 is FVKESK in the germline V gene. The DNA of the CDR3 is TGTGCCAGCAGCCCCATTGGGCAGGGCTATGACGAGCAGTACTTC. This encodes CASSPIGQGYDEQYF. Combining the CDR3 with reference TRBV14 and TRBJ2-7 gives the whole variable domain EAGVTQFPSHSVIEKGQTVTLRCDPISGHDNLYWYRRVMGKEIKFLLHFVKESKQDESGMPNNRFLAERTGGTYSTLKVQPAELEDSGVYFCASSPIGQGYDEQYFGPGTRLTVT.

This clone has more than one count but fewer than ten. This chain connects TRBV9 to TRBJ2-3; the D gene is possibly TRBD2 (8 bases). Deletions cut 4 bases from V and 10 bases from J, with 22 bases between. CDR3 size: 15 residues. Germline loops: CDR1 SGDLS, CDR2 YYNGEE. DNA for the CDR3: TGTGCCAGCAGCTCAGGGGGACTAGGGTCTTTGGCGCAGTATTTT. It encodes CASSSGGLGSLAQYF.

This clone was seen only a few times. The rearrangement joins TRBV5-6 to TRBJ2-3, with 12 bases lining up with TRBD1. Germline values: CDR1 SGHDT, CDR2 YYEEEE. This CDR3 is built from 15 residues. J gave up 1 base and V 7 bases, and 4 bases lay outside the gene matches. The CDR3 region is CASVGDRGRTDTQYF. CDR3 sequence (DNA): TGTGCCAGCGTGGGGGACAGGGGGCGCACAGATACGCAGTATTTT.

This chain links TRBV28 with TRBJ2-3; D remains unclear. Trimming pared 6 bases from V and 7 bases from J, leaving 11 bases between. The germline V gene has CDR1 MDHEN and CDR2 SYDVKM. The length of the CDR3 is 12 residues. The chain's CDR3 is CASRQKGYTQYF. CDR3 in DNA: TGTGCCAGCAGGCAAAAGGGATATACGCAGTATTTT.

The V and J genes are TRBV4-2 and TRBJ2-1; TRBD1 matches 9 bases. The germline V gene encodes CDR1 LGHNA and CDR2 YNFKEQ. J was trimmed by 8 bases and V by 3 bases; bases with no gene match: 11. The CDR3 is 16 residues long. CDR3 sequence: CASSHPPGQGVDEQFF. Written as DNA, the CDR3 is TGTGCCAGCAGCCATCCCCCGGGACAGGGAGTGGATGAGCAGTTCTTC.

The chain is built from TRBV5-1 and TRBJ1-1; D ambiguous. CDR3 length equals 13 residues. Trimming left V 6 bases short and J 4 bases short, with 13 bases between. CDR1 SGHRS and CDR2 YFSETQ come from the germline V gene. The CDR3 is CASNPPEGTEAFF. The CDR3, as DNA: TGCGCCAGCAACCCACCCGAGGGCACTGAAGCTTTCTTT.

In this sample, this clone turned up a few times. As DNA, the CDR3 is TGTGCCAGCAGCTCAGGACAGGGATCGGCTGGCTACACCTTC. Protein sequence: CASSSGQGSAGYTF. The chain uses TRBV28 and TRBJ1-2, with 8 bases matching TRBD1. With V trimmed by 6 bases and J by 7 bases, 10 bases remained unmatched. The CDR3 covers 14 residues. Germline CDR1 and CDR2: MDHEN and SYDVKM.

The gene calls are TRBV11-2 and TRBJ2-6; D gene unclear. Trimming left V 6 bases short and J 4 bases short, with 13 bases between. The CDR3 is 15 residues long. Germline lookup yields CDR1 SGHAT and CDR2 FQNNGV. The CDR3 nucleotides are TGTGCCAGCAGTTGGACCTTCTCCGGGGCCAACGTCCTGACTTTC. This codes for CASSWTFSGANVLTF.

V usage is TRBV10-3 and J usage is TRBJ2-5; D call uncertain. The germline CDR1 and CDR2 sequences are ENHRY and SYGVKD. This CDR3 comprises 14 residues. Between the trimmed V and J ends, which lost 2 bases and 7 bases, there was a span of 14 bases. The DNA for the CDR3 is TGTGCCATCAGTGAGCAAGAGTTTCTGGGGACCCAGTACTTC. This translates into CAISEQEFLGTQYF.

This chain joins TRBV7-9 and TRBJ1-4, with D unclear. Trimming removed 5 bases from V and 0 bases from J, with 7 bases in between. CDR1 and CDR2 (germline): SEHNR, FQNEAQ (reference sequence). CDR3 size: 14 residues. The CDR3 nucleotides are TGTGCCAGCAGCCCAGGTGCAACTAATGAAAAACTGTTTTTT. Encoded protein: CASSPGATNEKLFF.

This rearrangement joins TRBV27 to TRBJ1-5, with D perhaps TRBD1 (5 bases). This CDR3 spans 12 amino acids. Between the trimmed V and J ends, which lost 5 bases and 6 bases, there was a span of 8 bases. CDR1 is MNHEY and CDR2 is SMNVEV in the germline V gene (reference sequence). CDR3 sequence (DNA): TGTGCCAGCAGTGGCCAGGGTCAGCCCCAGCATTTT. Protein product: CASSGQGQPQHF.

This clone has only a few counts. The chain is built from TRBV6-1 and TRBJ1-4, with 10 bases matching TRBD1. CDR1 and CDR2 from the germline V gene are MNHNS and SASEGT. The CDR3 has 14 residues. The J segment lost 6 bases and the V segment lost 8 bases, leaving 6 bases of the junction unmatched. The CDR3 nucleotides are TGTGCCAGCTTCGGGGACAGGGGAGATGAAAAACTGTTTTTT. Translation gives CASFGDRGDEKLFF.

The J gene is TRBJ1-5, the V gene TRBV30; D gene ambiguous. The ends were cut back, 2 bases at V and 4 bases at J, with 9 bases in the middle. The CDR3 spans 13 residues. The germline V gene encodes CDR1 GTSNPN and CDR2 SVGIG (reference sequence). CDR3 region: CAWSLSLNQPQHF. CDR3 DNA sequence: TGTGCCTGGAGTTTGTCCCTTAATCAGCCCCAGCATTTT.